The 26 T cell receptor beta chains below come from one sample, sequenced in a study of CD8+ T cells in alopecia areata. Following extraction, RNA underwent reverse transcription to cDNA, which served as the sequencing template. Assay used: immunoSEQ multiplex PCR; TCRdb lists only in-frame clones, some missing. The sample has fewer than 250,000 clones; 50% to 60% are singletons. This sample comprised CD4+ T cells sorted from blood, obtained at week 0. The receptors here all came from a human donor with alopecia areata.

The chain links TRBV6-1 to TRBJ1-5; D ambiguous. This CDR3 is 13 amino acids long. Germline CDR1 reads MNHNS; CDR2 reads SASEGT. The V and J ends lost 3 bases and 1 base respectively, with 4 bases between them. CDR3: CASSETSNQPQHF. CDR3 nucleotide sequence: TGTGCCAGCAGTGAGACGAGCAATCAGCCCCAGCATTTT.

Note on this clone: At one boundary the junction diverges from the germline segment, which might be a read error. The chain links TRBV7-7 to TRBJ2-3; 9 bases align to TRBD2. The CDR3 length is 16 residues. Per germline, CDR1 SSHAT and CDR2 FNYEAQ (reference sequence). Here the CDR3 DNA reads TGTGCTAGCAGCTTAGGCACTAGCGGGTTCACAGATACGCAGTATTTT. Amino acid sequence: CASSLGTSGFTDTQYF.

This chain connects TRBV7-9 to TRBJ2-1, with D perhaps matching TRBD1 (5 bases). Germline V lookup: CDR1 SEHNR, CDR2 FQNEAQ (reference sequence). The CDR3 extends over 14 amino acids. Trimming took off 6 bases at V and 6 bases at J, with 15 bases between the two ends. This chain's CDR3 is CASRPLDRSNEQFF. CDR3 DNA: TGTGCCAGCAGACCTCTTGACAGAAGCAATGAGCAGTTCTTC. The entire variable domain, with the rest obtained from reference TRBV7-9 and TRBJ2-1, is as follows: DTGVSQNPRHKITKRGQNVTFRCDPISEHNRLYWYRQTLGQGPEFLTYFQNEAQLEKSRLLSDRFSAERPKGSFSTLEIQRTEQGDSAMYLCASRPLDRSNEQFFGPGTRLTVL.

The CDR3 reads CASSPTRLNQETQYF. The CDR3 DNA sequence: TGCGCCAGCAGCCCAACCCGACTGAACCAAGAGACCCAGTACTTC. V usage is TRBV5-1 and J usage is TRBJ2-5; D uncertain. V lost 4 bases and J lost 0, with 13 bases in between. The CDR3 spans 15 residues. In germline, CDR1 is SGHRS, CDR2 YFSETQ.

Only a few counts were recorded for this clone. This chain uses TRBV29-1 with TRBJ2-4, with 8 bases matching TRBD2. J was trimmed by 1 base and V by 6 bases; bases with no gene match: 8. The CDR3 is 15 amino acids. Germline lookup yields CDR1 SQVTM and CDR2 ANQGSEA. This CDR3 reads CSVPGTSSAKNIQYF. The CDR3 DNA reads TGCAGCGTCCCCGGGACTAGTTCGGCCAAAAACATTCAGTACTTC.

This clone came up a few times. This chain links TRBV30 with TRBJ1-5, with D perhaps TRBD1 (5 bases). Germline V gene data show CDR1 as GTSNPN and CDR2 as SVGIG (reference sequence). V lost 0 bases and J lost 2, with 11 bases in between. This CDR3 comprises 15 residues. This chain's CDR3 is CAWSVQGARNQPQHF. CDR3 sequence (DNA): TGTGCCTGGAGTGTACAAGGGGCCCGCAATCAGCCCCAGCATTTT.

In this sample, this clone turned up once. The chain joins TRBV30 to TRBJ2-7; 10 nucleotides match TRBD2. The V gene's germline CDR1 is GTSNPN and CDR2 SVGIG (reference sequence). J was trimmed by 7 bases and V by 3 bases; bases with no gene match: 12. The CDR3 is 15 residues long. Written as DNA, the CDR3 is TGTGCCTGGAGCCCCCGGACTAGCGGCCTACGTGAGCAGTACTTC. Amino acids: CAWSPRTSGLREQYF.

V and J are TRBV5-1 and TRBJ1-2; maybe TRBD1 (6 bases). CDR1 is SGHRS, CDR2 YFSETQ, per germline. The ends were cut back, 0 bases at V and 2 bases at J, with 14 bases in the middle. The CDR3 loop spans 16 amino acids. For the CDR3, the DNA is TGCGCCAGCAGCTTGGACGCACAGGGAACCAACTATGGCTACACCTTC. It encodes CASSLDAQGTNYGYTF.

The chain links TRBV9 to TRBJ1-4; D is uncertain. The CDR3 sequence is 14 residues long. Trimming cost V 1 base and J 7 bases, with 11 bases left between them. Germline V lookup: CDR1 SGDLS, CDR2 YYNGEE. CDR3 protein: CASSVSGIGEKLFF. Here the CDR3 DNA reads TGTGCCAGCAGCGTATCGGGGATCGGTGAAAAACTGTTTTTT.

The chain employs TRBV2 and TRBJ1-5, with 8 bases that match TRBD1. Germline CDR1 SNHLY, CDR2 FYNNEI. This CDR3 is 15 amino acids long. The ends lost 0 bases at V and 5 bases at J; junction bases unmatched: 3. CDR3 protein: CASSEARDRHQPQHF. CDR3 bases: TGTGCCAGCAGTGAAGCGCGGGACAGGCATCAGCCCCAGCATTTT.

The chain employs TRBV4-1 and TRBJ1-4; unclear D gene. Germline V CDR1 and CDR2: MGHRA, YSYEKL. The length of the CDR3 is 13 residues. V was pared by 5 bases and J by 8 bases, with 12 bases between. DNA of the CDR3: TGCGCCAGCAGCATTGTGGGAACAGAAAAACTGTTTTTT. Amino acids: CASSIVGTEKLFF.

The chain carries TRBV4-1 and TRBJ2-3; D gene uncertain. Germline lookup yields CDR1 MGHRA and CDR2 YSYEKL. The CDR3 length is 14 residues. V gave up 0 bases and J gave up 6 bases, with 10 bases separating them. This chain's CDR3 is CASSQEVAWDTQYF. CDR3 nucleotide sequence: TGCGCCAGCAGCCAAGAAGTAGCTTGGGATACGCAGTATTTT.

This clone was observed a handful of times. The gene calls are TRBV29-1 and TRBJ2-2; D gene uncertain. CDR3 size: 14 residues. Germline CDR1 SQVTM, CDR2 ANQGSEA. Deletions cut 7 bases from V and 0 bases from J, with 12 bases between. CDR3 residues: CSAPSPTNTGELFF. CDR3 DNA: TGCAGCGCCCCATCCCCAACGAACACCGGGGAGCTGTTTTTT.

The chain recombines TRBV7-3 with TRBJ2-5, with D perhaps TRBD2 (6 bases). Per the germline V gene, CDR1 is SGHTA and CDR2 is FQGTGA. Trimming removed 2 bases at V and 5 bases at J, with 15 bases between. The CDR3 loop spans 15 amino acids. This CDR3 is CASSLRRAGGETQYF. CDR3 coding DNA: TGTGCCAGCAGCTTACGCAGGGCCGGGGGTGAGACCCAGTACTTC.

A few counts support this clone. The chain uses TRBV6-5 and TRBJ2-7; 12 positions match TRBD2. In germline, CDR1 is MNHEY, CDR2 SVGAGI. The junction had 5 bases not matched to a gene; V was cut back by 1 base and J by 4 bases. The CDR3 sequence is 16 residues long. In DNA, the CDR3 is TGTGCCAGCAGTTACTATCTAGCGGGAGGGTTGTACGAGCAGTACTTC. Its translation is CASSYYLAGGLYEQYF.

This clone was counted between two and nine times. The chain recombines TRBV28 with TRBJ2-7; 9 nucleotides agree with TRBD1. Per the germline V gene, CDR1 is MDHEN and CDR2 is SYDVKM. The CDR3 covers 13 residues. The trim removed 4 bases at V and 7 bases at J, leaving 5 bases unmatched. The DNA of the CDR3 is TGTGCCAGCAGTTCGGGACAGGGCCTGGAGCAGTACTTC. Its protein product is CASSSGQGLEQYF. Together with reference TRBV28 and TRBJ2-7, the CDR3 gives the full variable domain: DVKVTQSSRYLVKRTGEKVFLECVQDMDHENMFWYRQDPGLGLRLIYFSYDVKMKEKGDIPEGYSVSREKKERFSLILESASTNQTSMYLCASSSGQGLEQYFGPGTRLTVT.

Only a few counts were recorded for this clone. The chain recombines TRBV7-6 with TRBJ2-3; 11 positions agree with TRBD2. Germline CDR1 reads SGHVS; CDR2 reads FNYEAQ. The CDR3 length is 18 residues. With 0 bases clipped from V and 0 bases from J, the junction kept 5 bases outside the gene matches. In nucleotides, the CDR3 is TGTGCCAGCAGCTTAGCGCGGACTAGCGGGCTTAGCACAGATACGCAGTATTTT. Its translation is CASSLARTSGLSTDTQYF.

The chain couples TRBV5-1 to TRBJ2-2, with 9 bases that match TRBD1. Germline trimming cut 4 bases from V and 4 bases from J; bases unmatched to any gene: 8. CDR3 length: 16 amino acids. Per the germline V gene, CDR1 is SGHRS and CDR2 is YFSETQ. The CDR3 here is CASSMLQGAGTGELFF. DNA of the CDR3: TGCGCCAGCAGCATGTTACAGGGGGCAGGCACCGGGGAGCTGTTTTTT.

V gene TRBV6-1 combines with J gene TRBJ2-7; a possible D gene is TRBD1 (6 bases). The V end lost 2 bases, the J end lost 1 base, and 15 bases lay between the germline ends. The CDR3 is 16 residues long. CDR1 and CDR2 (germline): MNHNS, SASEGT. CDR3 DNA sequence: TGTGCCAGCAGTGAATTAGGGCAGGGGATGTCCTACGAGCAGTACTTC. Translation gives CASSELGQGMSYEQYF.

This chain links TRBV29-1 with TRBJ2-2, with D unclear. This CDR3 spans 14 amino acids. V lost 4 bases and J 0 bases, leaving 9 bases between the germline ends. Germline loops: CDR1 SQVTM, CDR2 ANQGSEA. CDR3 sequence (DNA): TGCAGCGTTGTCCGTATCTCGAACACCGGGGAGCTGTTTTTT. This gives the protein CSVVRISNTGELFF.

The V gene is TRBV14, the J gene TRBJ2-7; D call uncertain. Germline-derived CDR1 and CDR2 are SGHDN and FVKESK. The CDR3 consists of 13 residues. V lost 1 base to trimming and J lost 0 bases, with 4 bases between them. The chain's CDR3 is CASSQGLSYEQYF. The CDR3 DNA follows: TGTGCCAGCAGCCAAGGCCTCTCCTACGAGCAGTACTTC.

The J gene is TRBJ2-7, the V gene TRBV7-9, with unresolved D. Germline CDR1 SEHNR, CDR2 FQNEAQ (reference sequence). Trimming took 5 bases from V and 6 from J, leaving 17 bases between them. The CDR3 extends over 14 amino acids. CDR3 DNA sequence: TGTGCCAGCAGCGTGTACGGCCGAATTTTCGAGCAGTACTTC. Protein product: CASSVYGRIFEQYF. Filled out from reference TRBV7-9 and TRBJ2-7, the complete variable domain reads DTGVSQNPRHKITKRGQNVTFRCDPISEHNRLYWYRQTLGQGPEFLTYFQNEAQLEKSRLLSDRFSAERPKGSFSTLEIQRTEQGDSAMYLCASSVYGRIFEQYFGPGTRLTVT.

This rearrangement joins TRBV30 to TRBJ1-2; D possibly corresponds to TRBD1 (6 bases). Trimming stripped 2 bases from V and 5 bases from J, with 9 bases between. The CDR3 extends over 12 amino acids. CDR1 is GTSNPN, CDR2 SVGIG, per germline (reference sequence). CDR3 bases: TGTGCCTGGAGTAGGGGGATTTATGGCTACACCTTC. This encodes CAWSRGIYGYTF. Full variable domain (remainder filled in from reference TRBV30 and TRBJ1-2): SQTIHQWPATLVQPVGSPLSLECTVEGTSNPNLYWYRQAAGRGLQLLFYSVGIGQISSEVPQNLSASRPQDRQFILSSKKLLLSDSGFYLCAWSRGIYGYTFGSGTRLTVV.

This clone was seen a handful of times. The chain has TRBV6-6 and TRBJ2-1, with D maybe TRBD1 (6 bases). The germline gives CDR1 MNHNY, CDR2 SVGAGI (reference sequence). V lost 6 bases and J 4 bases, leaving 19 bases between the germline ends. This CDR3 comprises 16 residues. This CDR3 is CASSLETGKLYNEQFF. CDR3 nucleotides: TGTGCCAGCAGCTTAGAAACAGGGAAACTATACAATGAGCAGTTCTTC.

The sample holds a few counts of this clone. This sequence joins TRBV6-6 and TRBJ2-5; D possibly uses TRBD1 or TRBD2 (5 bases each). V lost 2 bases and J 2 bases, leaving 12 bases between the germline ends. CDR1 is MNHNY, CDR2 SVGAGI, per germline (reference sequence). The CDR3 length is 15 residues. The CDR3 loop is CASSYRRDQQETQYF. CDR3 bases: TGTGCCAGCAGTTACCGACGGGACCAACAAGAGACCCAGTACTTC.

V and J are TRBV11-2 and TRBJ2-7; 8 bases match TRBD1. The CDR3 totals 11 residues. V shed 5 bases, J shed 10 bases, and the junction held 4 bases outside the gene matches. The germline V gene has CDR1 SGHAT and CDR2 FQNNGV. CDR3 amino acids: CASSTGGRQYF. CDR3 nucleotides: TGTGCCAGCAGCACAGGGGGGAGACAGTACTTC.